This TCR beta chain derives from a study of blood T cell repertoires in COVID-19. At the level of the study: The origin of the acute and convalescent COVID-19 samples was the United States, Italy and Spain. Nucleic acid was either cDNA or gDNA, and it came from T cells, B-cell-depleted T cells, or PBMCs.

Trimming shortened V by 5 bases and J by 2 bases, and 16 bases separated the two germline ends. The CDR3 extends over 16 amino acids. The germline V gene encodes CDR1 LNHDA and CDR2 SQIVND (reference sequence). Study processing details: Estimates of nucleated cell counts were drawn from the amplification of reference gene primers. Sequencing was performed with immunoSEQ multiplex PCR; in TCRdb, only in-frame clones are kept and a portion is missing. D and trimming come from the DNA, and the V and J calls and clone size come from that table. In the table there are approximately 140,000 clones, approximately 88% of which are singletons.

The chain has TRBV19 and TRBJ1-3; D possibly corresponds to TRBD1 (5 bases). The clonotype was recovered from an older man with acute or convalescent COVID-19. Sequences were obtained from peripheral blood. The CDR3 nucleotides are TGTGCCAGTAGTCCAGGACCGGGAGGGGCTGGAAACACCATATATTTT. Translating it yields CASSPGPGGAGNTIYF. The full variable domain, its missing parts supplied by reference TRBV19 and TRBJ1-3, is DGGITQSPKYLFRKEGQNVTLSCEQNLNHDAMYWYRQDPGQGLRLIYYSQIVNDFQKGDIAEGYSVSREKKESFPLTVTSAQKNPTAFYLCASSPGPGGAGNTIYFGEGSWLTVV.